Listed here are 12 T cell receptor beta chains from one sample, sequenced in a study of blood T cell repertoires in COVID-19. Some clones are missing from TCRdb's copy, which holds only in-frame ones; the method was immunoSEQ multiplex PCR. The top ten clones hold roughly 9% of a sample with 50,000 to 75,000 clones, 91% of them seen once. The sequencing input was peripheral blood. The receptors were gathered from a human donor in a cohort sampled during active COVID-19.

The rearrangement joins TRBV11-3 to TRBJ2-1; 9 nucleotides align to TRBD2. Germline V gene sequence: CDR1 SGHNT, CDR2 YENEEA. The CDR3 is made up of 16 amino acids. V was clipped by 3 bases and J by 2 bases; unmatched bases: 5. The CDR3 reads CASSFLSGSAYNEQFF. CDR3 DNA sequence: TGTGCCAGCAGCTTCCTTAGCGGGAGTGCCTACAATGAGCAGTTCTTC.

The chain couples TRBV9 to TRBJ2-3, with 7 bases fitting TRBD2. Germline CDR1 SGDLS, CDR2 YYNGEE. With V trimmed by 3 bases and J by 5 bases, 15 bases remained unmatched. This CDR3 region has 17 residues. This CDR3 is CASSAVGTTKGGDTQYF. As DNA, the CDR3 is TGTGCCAGCAGCGCCGTTGGGACTACAAAAGGTGGAGATACGCAGTATTTT.

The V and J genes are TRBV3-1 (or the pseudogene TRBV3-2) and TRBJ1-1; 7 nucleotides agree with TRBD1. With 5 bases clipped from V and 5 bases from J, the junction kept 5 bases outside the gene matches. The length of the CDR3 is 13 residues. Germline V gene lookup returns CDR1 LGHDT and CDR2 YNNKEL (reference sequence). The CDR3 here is CASSWSGGTEAFF. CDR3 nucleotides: TGTGCCAGCAGCTGGTCAGGGGGTACTGAAGCTTTCTTT.

CDR3 sequence reads: CARSWDSHKGGYSNQPQHF. CDR3 nucleotide sequence: TGTGCCAGAAGCTGGGACAGCCATAAAGGGGGTTATAGCAATCAGCCCCAGCATTTT. The J gene is TRBJ1-5, the V gene TRBV5-3; TRBD1 matches 7 bases. TRBV5-3 falls under the ORF class, with uncertain function. The CDR3 has 19 amino acids. After removal of 3 bases from V and 0 bases from J, the junction contained 15 bases not matched to a gene.

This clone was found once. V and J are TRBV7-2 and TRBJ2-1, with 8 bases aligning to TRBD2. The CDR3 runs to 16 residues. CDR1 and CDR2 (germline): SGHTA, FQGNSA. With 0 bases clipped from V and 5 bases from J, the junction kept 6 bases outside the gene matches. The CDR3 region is CASSLAWAGGDNEQFF. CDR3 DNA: TGTGCCAGCAGCTTAGCGTGGGCGGGGGGCGACAATGAGCAGTTCTTC.

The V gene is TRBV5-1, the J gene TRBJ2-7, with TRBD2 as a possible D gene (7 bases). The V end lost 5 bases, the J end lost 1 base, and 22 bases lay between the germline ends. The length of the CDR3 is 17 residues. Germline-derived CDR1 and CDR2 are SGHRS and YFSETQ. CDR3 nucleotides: TGCGCCAGCAGATCCGGGGGCGGGGGTAGTACGTCCTACGAGCAGTACTTC. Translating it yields CASRSGGGGSTSYEQYF.

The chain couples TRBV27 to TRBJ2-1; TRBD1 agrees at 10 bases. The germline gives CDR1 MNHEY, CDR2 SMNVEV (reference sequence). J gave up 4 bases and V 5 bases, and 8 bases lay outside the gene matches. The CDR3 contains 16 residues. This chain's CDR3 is CASSRPGTGEYNEQFF. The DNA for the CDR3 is TGTGCCAGCAGTCGACCCGGGACAGGGGAATACAATGAGCAGTTCTTC.

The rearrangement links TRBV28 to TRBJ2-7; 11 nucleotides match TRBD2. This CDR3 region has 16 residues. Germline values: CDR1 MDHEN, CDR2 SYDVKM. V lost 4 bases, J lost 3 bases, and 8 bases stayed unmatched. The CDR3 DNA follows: TGTGCCAGCAGTTCCCTAGGACTAGCGGGCCGCTACGAGCAGTACTTC. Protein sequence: CASSSLGLAGRYEQYF.

The CDR3 DNA reads as TGTGCCAGCAGTTTGGGACAGTGGAAGGAAAAACTGTTTTTT. It is translated as CASSLGQWKEKLFF. The chain employs TRBV28 and TRBJ1-4; 7 bases line up with TRBD1. The germline CDR1 and CDR2 sequences are MDHEN and SYDVKM. The CDR3 totals 14 residues. With 3 bases clipped from V and 8 bases from J, the junction kept 6 bases outside the gene matches.

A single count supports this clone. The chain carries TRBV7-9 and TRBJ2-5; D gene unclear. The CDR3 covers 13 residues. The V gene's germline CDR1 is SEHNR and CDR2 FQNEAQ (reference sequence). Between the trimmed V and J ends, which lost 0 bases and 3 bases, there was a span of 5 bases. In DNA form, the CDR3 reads TGTGCCAGCAGCTTAGCGAGAGAAGAGACCCAGTACTTC. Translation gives CASSLAREETQYF. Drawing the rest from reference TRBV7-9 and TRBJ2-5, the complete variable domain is DTGVSQNPRHKITKRGQNVTFRCDPISEHNRLYWYRQTLGQGPEFLTYFQNEAQLEKSRLLSDRFSAERPKGSFSTLEIQRTEQGDSAMYLCASSLAREETQYFGPGTRLLVL.

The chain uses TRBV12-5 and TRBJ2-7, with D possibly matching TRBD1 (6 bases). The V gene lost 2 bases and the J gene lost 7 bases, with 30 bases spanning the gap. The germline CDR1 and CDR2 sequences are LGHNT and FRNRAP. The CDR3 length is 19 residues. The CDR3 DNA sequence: TGTGCTAGTGGTTTGCCCCCTTTCGGGATTCAGGGCAGGGGCAGGGAGCAGTACTTC. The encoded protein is CASGLPPFGIQGRGREQYF.

The CDR3 nucleotides are TGTGCCAGCAGTGAACCTGGGACAGGGGATACTGAAGCTTTCTTT. Translated, it gives CASSEPGTGDTEAFF. The genes are TRBV25-1 and TRBJ1-1; 10 bases agree with TRBD1. The trim removed 2 bases at V and 5 bases at J, leaving 5 bases unmatched. Germline V gene lookup returns CDR1 MGHDK and CDR2 SYGVNS. This CDR3 comprises 15 residues.